The next 26 T cell receptor beta chains were all read from a single sample in a study of T cell repertoires in cytomegalovirus infection. For these receptors, no antigen is known. TCRdb reprocessed the reads with MiXCR, giving one entry per CDR3 protein. The table has around 71,000 distinct CDR3 sequences, 40% seen once. This material consisted of CD8+ T cells from cultured PBMCs, taken from culture after CMV antigen stimulation. These receptors came from a human donor in good health (CMV status not recorded). Some clones in this sample may be carry-over from other donors' samples.

The CDR3 DNA follows: TGTGCCAGCAGTTACTCGACTTCTGGCAGCCACTCTGGAAACACCATATATTTT. It specifies CASSYSTSGSHSGNTIYF. This chain links TRBV6-5 with TRBJ1-3; D not certain. V lost 0 bases to trimming and J lost 0 bases, with 15 bases between them. Germline-derived CDR1 and CDR2 are MNHEY and SVGAGI. The CDR3 loop spans 18 amino acids.

The chain recombines TRBV4-3 with TRBJ2-2, with 12 bases matching TRBD2. The ends lost 4 bases at V and 3 bases at J; junction bases unmatched: 9. CDR1 is LGHNA and CDR2 is YSLEER in the germline V gene. The CDR3 sequence is 18 residues long. CDR3 coding DNA: TGCGCCAGCAGCCCCCGGCCCCGACTAGCGGGGGACACCGGGGAGCTGTTTTTT. Its translation: CASSPRPRLAGDTGELFF.

This clonotype turned up a few times. The genes are TRBV7-2 and TRBJ2-1; 10 bases line up with TRBD2. There are 14 residues in the CDR3. V gave up 5 bases and J gave up 5 bases; unmatched junction bases: 3. Germline values: CDR1 SGHTA, CDR2 FQGNSA. CDR3: CASSASGGDNEQFF. The CDR3, as DNA: TGTGCCAGCAGCGCTAGCGGGGGAGACAATGAGCAGTTCTTC.

The chain joins TRBV27 to TRBJ2-3, with D possibly called TRBD1 or TRBD2 (5 bases each). V was trimmed by 5 bases and J by 4 bases, leaving 19 bases between them. CDR1 is MNHEY and CDR2 is SMNVEV in the germline V gene (reference sequence). CDR3 length equals 16 residues. Here the CDR3 reads CASSTFFGAAPDTQYF. DNA for the CDR3: TGTGCCAGCAGTACCTTTTTCGGGGCCGCCCCAGATACGCAGTATTTT.

This clonotype was detected only a few times. The chain employs TRBV27 and TRBJ1-4, with no clear D. V lost 8 bases and J lost 6, with 19 bases in between. Germline CDR1 MNHEY, CDR2 SMNVEV (reference sequence). CDR3 size: 15 residues. CDR3 loop: CASRAVDEPDEKLFF. The CDR3 DNA sequence: TGTGCCAGCCGCGCTGTTGACGAACCAGATGAAAAACTGTTTTTT. The full variable domain, its missing parts supplied by reference TRBV27 and TRBJ1-4, is EAQVTQNPRYLITVTGKKLTVTCSQNMNHEYMSWYRQDPGLGLRQIYYSMNVEVTDKGDVPEGYKVSRKEKRNFPLILESPSPNQTSLYFCASRAVDEPDEKLFFGSGTQLSVL.

Only a few counts were recorded for this clonotype. The chain carries TRBV6-1 and TRBJ1-5; possibly TRBD1 for D (5 bases). V was cut by 0 bases and J by 5 bases, with 11 bases left in between. This CDR3 spans 15 amino acids. CDR1 is MNHNS, CDR2 SASEGT, per germline. CDR3: CASSEAGGGYQPQHF. As DNA, the CDR3 is TGTGCCAGCAGTGAAGCGGGCGGGGGGTATCAGCCCCAGCATTTT.

The chain joins TRBV7-4 to TRBJ2-1; D tentatively reads TRBD1 or TRBD2 (6 bases each). Germline lookup yields CDR1 SGHVT and CDR2 SQSDAQ. This CDR3 has 13 residues. Trimming shortened V by 11 bases and J by 6 bases, and 17 bases separated the two germline ends. CDR3 residues: CAQPGAAFNEQFF. The CDR3 nucleotides are TGTGCCCAGCCGGGGGCCGCTTTCAATGAGCAGTTCTTC.

The chain couples TRBV9 to TRBJ2-3, with 10 nucleotides matching TRBD1. Germline CDR1 SGDLS, CDR2 YYNGEE. V shed 4 bases, J shed 2 bases, and the junction held 7 bases outside the gene matches. The CDR3 totals 16 residues. CDR3 coding DNA: TGTGCCAGCAGCAAGAAGGACAGGGGGTACACAGATACGCAGTATTTT. Its protein is CASSKKDRGYTDTQYF.

The rearrangement joins TRBV4-1 to TRBJ2-7, with TRBD1 identical over 9 bases. The junction had 4 bases not matched to a gene; V was cut back by 2 bases and J by 2 bases. The germline gives CDR1 MGHRA, CDR2 YSYEKL. The CDR3 covers 15 residues. The CDR3 here is CASSQTGTGPYEQYF. CDR3 nucleotides: TGCGCCAGCAGCCAAACCGGGACAGGGCCCTACGAGCAGTACTTC.

This clonotype was seen many times. The gene calls are TRBV10-2 and TRBJ2-3, with TRBD2 matching over 10 bases. The CDR3 totals 15 residues. V lost 8 bases to trimming and J lost 2 bases; unmatched junction nucleotides: 7. Germline assignment: CDR1 WSHSY and CDR2 SAAADI. DNA of the CDR3: TGCGCCAGCGCCCGGACTAGCGGCCTCACAGATACGCAGTATTTT. Its protein is CASARTSGLTDTQYF.

This clonotype was counted ten times or more. The chain joins TRBV7-9 to TRBJ2-3; 11 bases align to TRBD2. Per the germline V gene, CDR1 is SEHNR and CDR2 is FQNEAQ (reference sequence). V shed 5 bases and J 4 bases; nucleotides not matched to a gene: 8. This CDR3 is 16 amino acids long. The CDR3 sequence: CASSPRGLAVSDTQYF. The CDR3 coding sequence is TGTGCCAGCAGCCCAAGGGGACTAGCGGTTTCAGATACGCAGTATTTT.

V gene TRBV6-2 or TRBV6-3 combines with J gene TRBJ1-5, with a possible D match to TRBD1 (5 bases). The germline CDR1 and CDR2 sequences are MNHEY and SVGEGT. The V and J ends lost 1 base and 0 bases respectively, with 7 bases between them. The CDR3 has 15 residues. CDR3 sequence reads: CASSYWDLSNQPQHF. DNA of the CDR3: TGTGCCAGCAGTTACTGGGACCTTAGCAATCAGCCCCAGCATTTT.

The chain carries TRBV6-6 and TRBJ1-5, with D perhaps matching TRBD1 (5 bases). The CDR3 runs to 16 residues. Trimming took off 8 bases at V and 3 bases at J, with 20 bases between the two ends. Germline loops: CDR1 MNHNY, CDR2 SVGAGI (reference sequence). CDR3 nucleotides: TGTGCCAGCGGCTTAGGGGCGACACGCCTCAATCAGCCCCAGCATTTT. This translates into CASGLGATRLNQPQHF.

The gene calls are TRBV4-1 and TRBJ1-4; 9 bases line up with TRBD1. Germline V gene sequence: CDR1 MGHRA, CDR2 YSYEKL. After removal of 1 base from V and 7 bases from J, the junction contained 7 bases not matched to a gene. This CDR3 is built from 16 residues. The CDR3, as DNA: TGCGCCAGCAGCCAAGTCTACAGGGGGCAGGGTGAAAAACTGTTTTTT. Its protein is CASSQVYRGQGEKLFF.

Only one count was recorded for this clonotype. V gene TRBV6-5 combines with J gene TRBJ1-2; perhaps TRBD1 as D (5 bases). The CDR3 spans 15 residues. Germline-derived CDR1 and CDR2 are MNHEY and SVGAGI. V shed 6 bases and J shed 2 bases, with 16 bases lying between them. The CDR3 sequence: CASRPRQRRNYGYTF. The CDR3 nucleotides are TGTGCCAGCAGACCGAGACAGCGCAGAAACTATGGCTACACCTTC.

This clonotype was picked up many times. V and J are TRBV7-2 and TRBJ2-2, with 11 positions matching TRBD2. V dropped 3 bases and J dropped 7; count of bases not matched to a gene: 16. The CDR3 spans 19 residues. CDR1 SGHTA and CDR2 FQGNSA come from the germline V gene. As DNA, the CDR3 is TGTGCCAGCAGCTTCTTCGCGGGACAGCAGACTAGCGGGAACGGGGAGCTGTTTTTT. Translating gives CASSFFAGQQTSGNGELFF.

The chain is built from TRBV6-6 and TRBJ2-7; D might be TRBD2 (6 bases). This CDR3 spans 15 amino acids. CDR1 is MNHNY, CDR2 SVGAGI, per germline (reference sequence). Between the trimmed V and J ends, which lost 8 bases and 2 bases, there was a span of 19 bases. CDR3 bases: TGTGCCAGCCTTAGCGATAGGGAGGCTCCCTACGAGCAGTACTTC. Amino acid sequence: CASLSDREAPYEQYF.

The rearrangement links TRBV27 to TRBJ2-1; 7 nucleotides line up with TRBD2. Germline lookup yields CDR1 MNHEY and CDR2 SMNVEV (reference sequence). The CDR3 sequence is 15 residues long. V gave up 3 bases and J gave up 6 bases; unmatched junction bases: 8. This CDR3 is CASSFSGLVGNEQFF. The CDR3, as DNA: TGTGCCAGCAGTTTCTCAGGACTAGTGGGCAATGAGCAGTTCTTC.

J is TRBJ2-7 and V is TRBV7-6; unclear D gene. CDR3 length: 15 amino acids. Trimming took 0 bases from V and 6 from J, leaving 15 bases between them. Germline V gene lookup returns CDR1 SGHVS and CDR2 FNYEAQ. CDR3 amino acids: CASSLATWKDGEQYF. CDR3 nucleotides: TGTGCCAGCAGCTTAGCCACGTGGAAGGACGGCGAGCAGTACTTC.

The chain combines TRBV13 with TRBJ2-1; TRBD2 matches at 7 bases. The CDR3 is made up of 16 amino acids. The germline CDR1 and CDR2 sequences are PRHDT and FYEKMQ (reference sequence). The J segment lost 7 bases and the V segment lost 5 bases, leaving 14 bases of the junction unmatched. Here the CDR3 DNA reads TGTGCCAGCAGCCCCCCCCGGGCGGGGGAATGGAATGAGCAGTTCTTC. It is translated as CASSPPRAGEWNEQFF.

The chain combines TRBV4-1 with TRBJ1-6; D is undetermined. V shed 4 bases and J shed 0 bases, with 13 bases lying between them. Germline CDR1 is MGHRA and CDR2 is YSYEKL. This CDR3 comprises 17 residues. The CDR3 DNA follows: TGCGCCAGCAGCCTAGAAAACCCGAGCTCCTATAATTCACCCCTCCACTTT. Encoded protein: CASSLENPSSYNSPLHF.

V usage is TRBV7-9 and J usage is TRBJ1-6; D perhaps matches TRBD1 (5 bases). From germline, CDR1 is SEHNR and CDR2 FQNEAQ (reference sequence). The CDR3 runs 15 residues. V lost 5 bases, J lost 8 bases, and 16 bases lay in between. The CDR3 sequence: CASSRGTEKHSPLHF. CDR3 DNA: TGTGCCAGCAGCCGGGGCACAGAAAAACATTCACCCCTCCACTTT.

The genes are TRBV20-1 and TRBJ2-1; no firm D call. The CDR3 covers 15 residues. V lost 0 bases and J 0 bases, leaving 9 bases between the germline ends. Germline CDR1 is DFQATT and CDR2 is SNEGSKA (reference sequence). Here the CDR3 DNA reads TGCAGTGCTAGAGACGAGCGTAACTCCTACAATGAGCAGTTCTTC. Translated, it gives CSARDERNSYNEQFF.

Points on this clonotype: The junction does not match germline at one end; this may be a read error. The genes are TRBV7-6 and TRBJ2-1; 11 bases are a match to TRBD2. There are 15 residues in the CDR3. Germline V lookup: CDR1 SGHVS, CDR2 FNYEAQ. CDR3 in DNA: TGTGCCAGCAGCCTAGCGGGGGGCCCCTACAATGAGCAGTTCTTC. This codes for CASSLAGGPYNEQFF.

There are a few counts of this clonotype. V gene TRBV4-1 combines with J gene TRBJ2-1, with D perhaps matching TRBD1 (6 bases). The CDR3 spans 16 residues. Trimming pared 1 base from V and 4 bases from J, leaving 14 bases between. Germline values: CDR1 MGHRA, CDR2 YSYEKL. CDR3 bases: TGCGCCAGCAGCCAAGTTATGGGGGCGAATTACAATGAGCAGTTCTTC. Translating it yields CASSQVMGANYNEQFF.

The V and J genes are TRBV6-2 or TRBV6-3 and TRBJ1-1; no firm D call. The CDR3 covers 13 residues. V lost 6 bases and J 8 bases, leaving 16 bases between the germline ends. Germline CDR1 is MNHEY and CDR2 is SVGEGT. CDR3 coding DNA: TGTGCCAGCAGCCCGCCCCCGTTCAGCGAAGCTTTCTTT. Translated, it gives CASSPPPFSEAFF.